The sequence of this TCR beta chain was determined in a study of shared clonotypes between healthy human individuals. About the research overall: Participating donors consisted of two women and a few men aged 18 to 49. Study-level results: The four-donor shared clonotypes exceeded non-shared clonotypes in generation probability, with non-shared ones scoring lower.

The CDR3 is 16 amino acids. V dropped 6 bases and J dropped 9; count of bases not matched to a gene: 10. Germline V gene lookup returns CDR1 SGHAT and CDR2 FQNNGV. Details on this clone: Its specificity is unknown.

Selected positively for CCR7 and CD45RO-negative, naive CD8 cells excluded terminally differentiated effector memory CD45RA+ cells. Some clones are missing from TCRdb's copy, which holds only in-frame ones; the method was immunoSEQ multiplex PCR. The table has approximately 810,000 clones, approximately 92% seen once. This receptor was identified in a man aged 30-40 years in good health. The rearrangement links TRBV11-2 to TRBJ2-1; 14 nucleotides align to TRBD2. Sequenced: naive CD8+ T cells sorted from blood. CDR3 DNA sequence: TGTGCCAGCAGGGGACTAGCGGGAGTAGAGCTGGGTGAGCAGTTCTTC. Translation gives CASRGLAGVELGEQFF.